This record looks at one T cell receptor (beta chain) sequence and its context. V was clipped by 0 bases and J by 7 bases, with 7 bases between them. The germline V gene has CDR1 SGHRS and CDR2 YFSETQ. The CDR3 covers 12 residues. The data belong to a study of technical replicates of blood from a few donors. TCRdb's copy holds only in-frame clones and misses some; the assay was immunoSEQ multiplex PCR. The sample consists of about 62,000 clones, nearly 90% of them appearing once. The sequenced material came from PBMCs. The TCR comes from a human donor in good health. Some clones in this sample may be carry-over from other donors' samples. The J gene is TRBJ1-1, the V gene TRBV5-1; no definite D call. Here the CDR3 reads CASSLAPDEAFF. The CDR3 nucleotides read TGCGCCAGCAGCTTGGCCCCAGATGAAGCTTTCTTT.